These 2 T cell receptor beta chains were all obtained from the same sample, sequenced in a study of response to subunit inactivated influenza vaccine. Each CDR3 protein gets one entry after TCRdb re-called the RT-PCR reads with MiXCR. This sample carries more than 400,000 distinct CDR3 sequences, approximately 7.8% of them seen once, and the ten largest clones take around 12%. Sequencing used PBMCs from blood, obtained about 23 months after vaccination. These receptors all come from a man aged 50 to 69 who received an inactivated influenza vaccine.

The J gene is TRBJ2-5, the V gene TRBV9; D not resolved. CDR1 is SGDLS, CDR2 YYNGEE, per germline. Between the trimmed V and J ends, which lost 0 bases and 5 bases, there was a span of 17 bases. This CDR3 is 16 amino acids long. DNA of the CDR3: TGTGCCAGCAGCGTAGAAGGCGCCACCAGCCGGGAGACCCAGTACTTC. It codes for CASSVEGATSRETQYF.

This clonotype was detected a few times. The chain combines TRBV6-2 or TRBV6-3 with TRBJ2-1, with TRBD1 matching over 7 bases. V shed 5 bases, J shed 9 bases, and the junction held 7 bases outside the gene matches. This CDR3 contains 13 residues. Germline CDR1 reads MNHEY; CDR2 reads SVGEGT. The DNA of the CDR3 is TGTGCCAGCAGTAAGTACAGGGACAGTGAGCAGTTCTTC. Its translation is CASSKYRDSEQFF.